These 31 T cell receptor beta chains share one sample of origin, sequenced in a study of blood T cell repertoires in COVID-19. Some clones are missing from TCRdb's copy, which holds only in-frame ones; the method was immunoSEQ multiplex PCR. The sample contains under 250,000 clones, about 86% of which appear only once. Sample: peripheral blood. These receptor sequences come from a man aged 35 to 55 with active or convalescent COVID-19.

The chain employs TRBV12-3 or TRBV12-4 and TRBJ1-1; D unresolved. Trimming removed 2 bases from V and 7 bases from J, with 11 bases in between. CDR3 length equals 13 residues. The CDR3 reads CASSLPPGDEAFF. DNA for the CDR3: TGTGCCAGCAGTTTACCCCCCGGGGATGAAGCTTTCTTT.

The rearrangement joins TRBV11-2 to TRBJ2-3; TRBD2 matches 8 bases. CDR3 length equals 15 residues. From germline, CDR1 is SGHAT and CDR2 FQNNGV. The V gene end was trimmed by 1 base and the J gene end by 4 bases; junction bases not matched to a gene: 4. CDR3 sequence (DNA): TGTGCCAGCAGCTTAGTTGCGGGGGGTTCAGATACGCAGTATTTT. The encoded protein is CASSLVAGGSDTQYF.

The V gene is TRBV18, the J gene TRBJ1-1, with TRBD1 matching over 10 bases. V gave up 3 bases and J gave up 1 base; unmatched junction bases: 8. The germline CDR1 and CDR2 sequences are KGHSH and LQKENI. The CDR3 extends over 17 amino acids. The CDR3 protein is CASSPYAGTGANTEAFF. The CDR3 bases are TGTGCCAGCTCACCCTACGCTGGGACAGGGGCGAACACTGAAGCTTTCTTT.

This chain connects TRBV4-3 to TRBJ1-5; D is ambiguous. The V end lost 0 bases, the J end lost 2 bases, and 5 bases lay between the germline ends. This CDR3 has 14 amino acids. Germline V CDR1 and CDR2: LGHNA, YSLEER. CDR3 coding DNA: TGCGCCAGCAGCCAAGATATAGGCAATCAGCCCCAGCATTTT. Protein sequence: CASSQDIGNQPQHF.

This clone was seen once. CDR3 amino acids: CATSRDQVTGGNTIYF. Here the CDR3 DNA reads TGTGCCACCAGCAGAGATCAAGTGACAGGGGGAAACACCATATATTTT. This rearrangement joins TRBV15 to TRBJ1-3; 7 nucleotides match TRBD1. CDR1 is LNHNV, CDR2 YYDKDF, per germline (reference sequence). Trimming took 0 bases from V and 4 from J; bases not matched to a gene: 6. The CDR3 is 16 residues long.

In this sample, this clone turned up a few times. This rearrangement joins TRBV4-2 to TRBJ2-1; the match to TRBD2 covers 10 bases. The CDR3 is 15 residues long. Germline V gene lookup returns CDR1 LGHNA and CDR2 YNFKEQ. V lost 4 bases to trimming and J lost 8 bases; unmatched junction nucleotides: 8. CDR3 region: CASSPGLADRDEQFF. The CDR3 DNA reads as TGTGCCAGCAGCCCCGGACTAGCGGACAGGGATGAGCAGTTCTTC.

The chain joins TRBV4-3 to TRBJ2-7; TRBD1 might be the D (5 bases). The germline V gene has CDR1 LGHNA and CDR2 YSLEER. The CDR3 loop spans 13 amino acids. Trimming shortened V by 0 bases and J by 2 bases, and 5 bases separated the two germline ends. This CDR3 reads CASSQDRAYEQYF. The CDR3 DNA follows: TGCGCCAGCAGCCAAGACAGGGCCTACGAGCAGTACTTC.

The CDR3 DNA reads as TGTGCCACCAGCGAAGGCCTGACTAGCGGAAGCACAGATACGCAGTATTTT. Protein: CATSEGLTSGSTDTQYF. This rearrangement joins TRBV24-1 to TRBJ2-3, with 9 positions matching TRBD2. Germline CDR1 reads KGHDR; CDR2 reads SFDVKD. Trimming removed 7 bases from V and 0 bases from J; junction bases left unmatched: 10. CDR3 length: 17 residues.

The V and J genes are TRBV6-2 or TRBV6-3 and TRBJ1-1; D is undetermined. Germline V gene lookup returns CDR1 MNHEY and CDR2 SVGEGT. The CDR3 length is 13 residues. Trimming cost V 5 bases and J 8 bases, with 15 bases left between them. As DNA, the CDR3 is TGTGCCAGCAGTCGACAATCGACAAGAGAAGCTTTCTTT. Residues: CASSRQSTREAFF.

This clone was recorded once. The J gene is TRBJ1-5, the V gene TRBV6-5; no clear D gene. V dropped 0 bases and J dropped 1 base, with 7 bases sitting between them. Germline CDR1 is MNHEY and CDR2 is SVGAGI. There are 15 residues in the CDR3. In nucleotides, the CDR3 is TGTGCCAGCAGTTACTCGGTAGCAAGCAATCAGCCCCAGCATTTT. Its translation is CASSYSVASNQPQHF.

The CDR3 reads CASSHREVGAFF. In nucleotides, the CDR3 is TGTGCCAGCAGCCACCGGGAGGTAGGAGCTTTCTTT. J is TRBJ1-1 and V is TRBV3-1 (or the pseudogene TRBV3-2); D gene unclear. This CDR3 comprises 12 residues. Germline CDR1 LGHDT, CDR2 YNNKEL (reference sequence). V was shortened by 3 bases and J by 10 bases, with 12 bases between the two germline ends.

The genes are TRBV6-5 and TRBJ1-2; TRBD1 is a possible D gene (6 bases). There are 12 residues in the CDR3. Per the germline V gene, CDR1 is MNHEY and CDR2 is SVGAGI. The V and J ends lost 11 bases and 8 bases respectively, with 18 bases between them. CDR3 sequence: CAGSTGTFGYTF. Written as DNA, the CDR3 is TGTGCCGGTTCGACAGGAACGTTCGGCTACACCTTC.

As DNA, the CDR3 is TGTGCCAGTACCCCTACTAGCGGAGGAAACAATGAGCAGTTCTTC. Amino acids: CASTPTSGGNNEQFF. V is TRBV19 and J is TRBJ2-1; 8 bases fit TRBD2. The V gene end was trimmed by 7 bases and the J gene end by 5 bases; junction bases not matched to a gene: 10. The CDR3 sequence is 15 residues long. The germline V gene encodes CDR1 LNHDA and CDR2 SQIVND (reference sequence).

This chain connects TRBV24-1 to TRBJ1-1; D is unresolved. The CDR3 has 13 residues. Trimming took 3 bases from V and 5 from J, leaving 9 bases between them. CDR1 is KGHDR, CDR2 SFDVKD, per germline. Here the CDR3 DNA reads TGTGCCACCAGTGATCGAGGCGGAACTGAAGCTTTCTTT. The encoded protein is CATSDRGGTEAFF.

This rearrangement joins TRBV7-3 to TRBJ2-2; the match to TRBD1 covers 8 bases. Losses at the gene ends were 4 bases for V and 5 bases for J; bases not matched to a gene: 9. Germline V gene data show CDR1 as SGHTA and CDR2 as FQGTGA. The CDR3 runs to 16 residues. CDR3 DNA sequence: TGTGCCAGCAGCTCAGAAGGCAGGGGGCAAACCGGGGAGCTGTTTTTT. Translating it yields CASSSEGRGQTGELFF.

A single count supports this clone. CDR3 sequence reads: CASSYSISGASYEQYF. CDR3 in DNA: TGTGCCAGCAGTTACTCGATTAGTGGGGCATCCTACGAGCAGTACTTC. The V and J genes are TRBV6-5 and TRBJ2-7, with a weak D call TRBD1 (5 bases). This CDR3 spans 16 amino acids. The V end lost 0 bases, the J end lost 1 base, and 13 bases lay between the germline ends. In germline, CDR1 is MNHEY, CDR2 SVGAGI.

This chain uses TRBV28 with TRBJ1-1; D might be TRBD1 (6 bases). The V end was cut by 6 bases, the J end by 4 bases, with 12 bases between. CDR1 is MDHEN and CDR2 is SYDVKM in the germline V gene. The CDR3 is 13 amino acids. The CDR3 here is CASSRGQPTEAFF. DNA for the CDR3: TGTGCCAGCAGCCGCGGACAGCCCACTGAAGCTTTCTTT.

This clone was seen just once. V usage is TRBV5-6 and J usage is TRBJ1-1, with a weak D call TRBD1 (6 bases). The CDR3 is 15 residues long. Germline lookup yields CDR1 SGHDT and CDR2 YYEEEE. With 3 bases removed from V and 1 base from J, the gap between germline ends came to 13 bases. The DNA of the CDR3 is TGTGCCAGCAGCTCCACTAAACAGGGGAACACTGAAGCTTTCTTT. It translates to CASSSTKQGNTEAFF.

The chain carries TRBV5-1 and TRBJ2-7, with 10 bases lining up with TRBD2. The CDR3 sequence is 15 residues long. The germline CDR1 and CDR2 sequences are SGHRS and YFSETQ. The J segment lost 2 bases and the V segment lost 0 bases, leaving 2 bases of the junction unmatched. CDR3 sequence (DNA): TGCGCCAGCAGCTTGGTTAGCGGGGGGACCTACGAGCAGTACTTC. This gives the protein CASSLVSGGTYEQYF.

V usage is TRBV27 and J usage is TRBJ1-1, with 7 nucleotides matching TRBD1. The CDR3 totals 14 residues. J lost 4 bases, V lost 6 bases, and 8 bases had no gene match. Germline lookup yields CDR1 MNHEY and CDR2 SMNVEV (reference sequence). The CDR3 DNA sequence: TGTGCCAGCAGCCGACAGGGTAGTGCCACTGAAGCTTTCTTT. Protein: CASSRQGSATEAFF.

The chain is built from TRBV7-8 and TRBJ2-7; 7 nucleotides match TRBD2. The junction had 11 bases not matched to a gene; V was cut back by 10 bases and J by 2 bases. Germline-derived CDR1 and CDR2 are SGHVS and FQNEAQ. This CDR3 has 14 amino acids. The CDR3 reads CATANGRGTYEQYF. The CDR3 bases are TGTGCCACCGCTAACGGGCGGGGGACCTACGAGCAGTACTTC.

The rearrangement joins TRBV7-8 to TRBJ1-6; 7 bases match TRBD1. The CDR3 covers 15 residues. Per germline, CDR1 SGHVS and CDR2 FQNEAQ. V shed 5 bases and J 7 bases; nucleotides not matched to a gene: 8. The CDR3 loop reads CASSLRTGWNSPLHF. The CDR3 DNA reads as TGTGCCAGCAGCCTCCGGACAGGTTGGAATTCACCCCTCCACTTT.

This chain connects TRBV5-1 to TRBJ2-3; 8 nucleotides align to TRBD1. With V trimmed by 1 base and J by 4 bases, 5 bases remained unmatched. This CDR3 region has 15 residues. Germline loops: CDR1 SGHRS, CDR2 YFSETQ. The CDR3 DNA sequence: TGCGCCAGCAGCTTGTACAGGGGGGAGGCAGATACGCAGTATTTT. Its translation is CASSLYRGEADTQYF.

The V gene is TRBV5-1, the J gene TRBJ1-2; 8 nucleotides line up with TRBD1. Trimming removed 4 bases from V and 7 bases from J; junction bases left unmatched: 12. CDR1 SGHRS and CDR2 YFSETQ come from the germline V gene. The CDR3 extends over 15 amino acids. CDR3 sequence: CASSHGGGQGSGYTF. Written as DNA, the CDR3 is TGCGCCAGCAGCCACGGCGGAGGACAGGGAAGTGGCTACACCTTC.

The chain links TRBV6-1 to TRBJ2-6; 7 bases fit TRBD1. The V gene's germline CDR1 is MNHNS and CDR2 SASEGT. The CDR3 runs to 19 residues. V was clipped by 0 bases and J by 0 bases; unmatched bases: 8. The CDR3, as DNA: TGTGCCAGCAGTGAAGCTATAGACAGGGCGAGCTCTGGGGCCAACGTCCTGACTTTC. It codes for CASSEAIDRASSGANVLTF.

This chain connects TRBV3-1 (or the pseudogene TRBV3-2) to TRBJ2-1; 8 bases agree with TRBD1. J lost 4 bases, V lost 1 base, and 3 bases had no gene match. CDR1 LGHDT and CDR2 YNNKEL come from the germline V gene (reference sequence). The CDR3 consists of 15 residues. The CDR3: CASSQGTGRYNEQFF. Written as DNA, the CDR3 is TGTGCCAGCAGCCAAGGGACAGGGAGGTACAATGAGCAGTTCTTC.

V and J are TRBV6-6 and TRBJ1-2; 8 bases match TRBD1. Trimming removed 5 bases from V and 4 bases from J; junction bases left unmatched: 6. This CDR3 has 14 residues. Germline CDR1 MNHNY, CDR2 SVGAGI (reference sequence). The DNA of the CDR3 is TGTGCCAGCAGTGGACAGGGAGAAAGCTATGGCTACACCTTC. Translation gives CASSGQGESYGYTF.

The chain joins TRBV6-1 to TRBJ1-6; D gene unclear. CDR1 MNHNS and CDR2 SASEGT come from the germline V gene. The V end was cut by 1 base, the J end by 7 bases, with 11 bases between. The CDR3 is 15 residues long. In DNA form, the CDR3 reads TGTGCCAGCAGTGAAGTACCAGGATGGAATTCACCCCTCCACTTT. Protein: CASSEVPGWNSPLHF.

The rearrangement joins TRBV7-9 to TRBJ2-1; the match to TRBD2 covers 7 bases. This CDR3 spans 16 amino acids. CDR1 is SEHNR and CDR2 is FQNEAQ in the germline V gene (reference sequence). J gave up 10 bases and V 4 bases, and 16 bases lay outside the gene matches. The CDR3 DNA follows: TGTGCCAGCAGCTCCCGACTAGCAGCGGACGGGGCGGAGCAGTTCTTC. Its protein is CASSSRLAADGAEQFF.

The chain links TRBV19 to TRBJ2-5; 11 bases match TRBD1. CDR3 length: 16 residues. Per germline, CDR1 LNHDA and CDR2 SQIVND (reference sequence). The junction had 9 bases not matched to a gene; V was cut back by 4 bases and J by 5 bases. The CDR3 sequence: CASSTHRDRGYETQYF. Here the CDR3 DNA reads TGTGCCAGTAGTACTCACCGGGACAGGGGGTATGAGACCCAGTACTTC. The variable domain in full, with the rest retrieved from reference TRBV19 and TRBJ2-5, is DGGITQSPKYLFRKEGQNVTLSCEQNLNHDAMYWYRQDPGQGLRLIYYSQIVNDFQKGDIAEGYSVSREKKESFPLTVTSAQKNPTAFYLCASSTHRDRGYETQYFGPGTRLLVL.

The chain links TRBV10-3 to TRBJ1-2; D unresolved. The germline V and J ends were trimmed by 2 bases and 1 base, with 5 bases remaining between them. This CDR3 contains 13 residues. Germline CDR1 and CDR2: ENHRY and SYGVKD. CDR3 region: CAISENSNYGYTF. In DNA, the CDR3 is TGTGCCATCAGTGAGAACAGTAACTATGGCTACACCTTC.